This T cell receptor beta chain was captured by sequencing in a study of response to subunit inactivated influenza vaccine. Study-level results: There was a suggestion from the authors that each seasonal influenza vaccination recruits few new T cells.

The table lists this clonotype with a few counts. Its antigen remains unidentified. TCRdb itself ran the RT-PCR reads through MiXCR, one entry per CDR3 protein. This repertoire shows fewer than 700,000 distinct CDR3 sequences, 10% to 15% found once; its top ten account for about 12%. The TCR originated in a man over 45 who received an inactivated influenza vaccine. This specimen was PBMCs from blood, taken about 6 weeks after vaccination.

The CDR3 loop is CAINRRGTTDTQYF. The DNA of the CDR3 is TGTGCCATCAACCGACGGGGAACCACAGATACGCAGTATTTT. The rearrangement links TRBV10-3 to TRBJ2-3; weak D call: TRBD2 (5 bases). CDR1 and CDR2 (germline): ENHRY, SYGVKD. V lost 7 bases to trimming and J lost 2 bases, with 13 bases between them. CDR3 length: 14 residues.